This TCR beta chain was sequenced in a study of blood T cell repertoires in COVID-19. The age range of participants was about 18 to 100 years, with residence in about 25 US areas. The table came from immunoSEQ multiplex PCR; TCRdb's copy has only in-frame clones and leaves some out. The data show about 130,000 clones, about 88% seen once. The sequenced material came from PBMCs or T cells enriched from blood (not recorded which). The source of this sequence is a woman in her fifties or sixties who had recovered from COVID-19.

CDR3 coding DNA: TGTGCCAGCAGTTTGGCAGGGGCCAACGTCCTGACTTTC. Its translation is CASSLAGANVLTF. The chain is built from TRBV27 and TRBJ2-6; D not resolved. With 3 bases removed from V and 4 bases from J, the gap between germline ends came to 4 bases. Germline assignment: CDR1 MNHEY and CDR2 SMNVEV (reference sequence). There are 13 residues in the CDR3.